This T cell receptor (beta chain) was identified in a study of blood T cell repertoires in COVID-19. TCRdb's table, derived via immunoSEQ multiplex PCR, lists solely in-frame clones and lacks some. The table records tens of thousands of clones, around 83% of them present only once. There are a few counts of this clone. Trimming took off 3 bases at V and 5 bases at J, with 17 bases between the two ends. The germline gives CDR1 MNHNS, CDR2 SASEGT. This CDR3 has 16 amino acids. The J gene is TRBJ1-5, the V gene TRBV6-1; D might be TRBD1 (6 bases). This clonotype was obtained from a human donor in a cohort sampled during active COVID-19. Sequencing was carried out using peripheral blood. This CDR3 reads CASSDLGQRSDQPQHF. CDR3 sequence (DNA): TGTGCCAGCAGTGATCTAGGACAGAGATCTGATCAGCCCCAGCATTTT.